The present T cell receptor beta chain was sequenced within a study of blood T cell repertoires in COVID-19. Each recovered donor of Cohort 3 presented with two negative PCRs, clearance, or symptom resolution. Germline assignment: CDR1 MNHNY and CDR2 SVGAGI (reference sequence). The CDR3 is made up of 15 amino acids. With 0 bases removed from V and 4 bases from J, the gap between germline ends came to 12 bases. Clones were read by immunoSEQ multiplex PCR, and TCRdb kept only the in-frame ones, dropping some. The profile shows 200,000 to 250,000 clones, 84% of them singletons. The gene calls are TRBV6-6 and TRBJ1-2; TRBD1 might be the D (6 bases). The sequencing input was PBMCs or T cells enriched from blood (not recorded which). The receptor's source is a man between 60 and 70 years old who had recovered from COVID-19. CDR3 sequence: CASSYSAGASYGYTF. The CDR3, as DNA: TGTGCCAGCAGTTACTCGGCAGGGGCAAGCTATGGCTACACCTTC.